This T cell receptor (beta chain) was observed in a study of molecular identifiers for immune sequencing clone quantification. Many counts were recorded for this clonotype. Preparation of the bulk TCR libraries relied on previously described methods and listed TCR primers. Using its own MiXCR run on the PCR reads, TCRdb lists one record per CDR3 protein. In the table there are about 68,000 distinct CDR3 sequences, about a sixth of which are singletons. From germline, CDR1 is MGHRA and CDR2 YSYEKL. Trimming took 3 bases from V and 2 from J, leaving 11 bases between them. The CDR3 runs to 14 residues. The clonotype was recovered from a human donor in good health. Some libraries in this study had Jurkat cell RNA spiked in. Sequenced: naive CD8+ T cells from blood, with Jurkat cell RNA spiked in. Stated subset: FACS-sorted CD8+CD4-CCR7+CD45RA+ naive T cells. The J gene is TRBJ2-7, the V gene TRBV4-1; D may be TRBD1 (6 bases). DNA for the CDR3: TGCGCCAGCAGCCAGCAGACAGGAGCCTACGAGCAGTACTTC. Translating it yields CASSQQTGAYEQYF.